The sequence of this TCR beta chain was determined in a study of chemoradiotherapy in HPV16-positive cancers. Study outcomes and limitations: Functional assays defining HPV-specific T cells used only two HPV16-positive patients.

Note on this clone: Its antigen is not identified.

Only in-frame clones appear in the TCRdb table, and some are missing; sequencing was by immunoSEQ multiplex PCR. In the table there are 17,000 or so clones, roughly 90% of which are singletons. This specimen was blood, taken from a patient who underwent chemoradiotherapy. This receptor was identified in a human donor with HPV-associated anogenital cancer.

This CDR3 is CASSFGQGHGEKLFF. For the CDR3, the DNA is TGTGCCAGCAGCTTTGGACAGGGCCATGGTGAAAAACTGTTTTTT. The genes are TRBV7-9 and TRBJ1-4, with 8 bases lining up with TRBD1. The V segment lost 3 bases and the J segment 7 bases; nucleotides outside the gene matches: 7. Germline loops: CDR1 SEHNR, CDR2 FQNEAQ (reference sequence). The CDR3 runs to 15 residues. Full variable domain (rest looked up from reference TRBV7-9 and TRBJ1-4): DTGVSQNPRHKITKRGQNVTFRCDPISEHNRLYWYRQTLGQGPEFLTYFQNEAQLEKSRLLSDRFSAERPKGSFSTLEIQRTEQGDSAMYLCASSFGQGHGEKLFFGSGTQLSVL.